This TCR beta chain was found in a study of T cells in narcolepsy. The wider study: Donors had narcolepsy type 1 or type 2, or were healthy controls. Findings and limits, study-wide: Blood of same and different patients, but not healthy controls, reportedly held recurring autoreactive clonotypes. HCRT-specific and TRIB2-specific autoreactive clonotypes appeared among same-patient CSF and blood CD4+ clonotypes.

This CDR3 region has 11 residues. Germline V CDR1 and CDR2: GTSNPN, SVGIG (reference sequence). V trimming: 3 bases; J trimming: 10 bases; junction bases outside the gene matches: 4. Libraries were prepared by immunoSEQ multiplex PCR; TCRdb keeps only in-frame clonotypes and omits some of them. The sample includes about 33,000 clones, 85% to 90% of them seen just once. Regarding this clone: Its antigen is unknown.

The J gene is TRBJ2-3, the V gene TRBV30; 7 positions match TRBD2. The clonotype comes from a human donor with narcolepsy. Sequencing was done on a sample of CD45RA- memory CD4+ T cells from PBMCs. The DNA for the CDR3 is TGTGCCTGGAGCGGACTAGTCTCGCAGTATTTT. Its translation is CAWSGLVSQYF.